This TCR beta chain was observed in a study of OX40 agonist ivuxolimab in advanced cancers. Assay: immunoSEQ multiplex PCR; the TCRdb copy retains only in-frame clones and omits some. In the table there are tens of thousands of clones, 70% to 90% of which are singletons. General study points: Low clonal expansion, among the lowest seen, marked partial responders at 0.1-3.0 mg/kg.

The J segment lost 1 base and the V segment lost 4 bases, leaving 4 bases of the junction unmatched. The CDR3 runs to 15 residues. The germline gives CDR1 MNHNS, CDR2 SASEGT. For this clone: No antigen is known for it.

This TCR came from an adult with an advanced solid tumor such as melanoma, head and neck, liver or kidney cancer. The rearrangement links TRBV6-1 to TRBJ2-3, with 8 positions matching TRBD2. Material: CD4+ or CD8+ T cells sorted from blood, obtained in a trial of the OX40 agonist ivuxolimab. CDR3 protein: CASSGSGAGTDTQYF. Written as DNA, the CDR3 is TGTGCCAGCAGTGGTAGCGGGGCGGGCACAGATACGCAGTATTTT.